This T cell receptor beta chain is drawn from a study of blood T cells in healthy people across ages. General study points: A roughly linear fall in TCR beta diversity per million T cells was seen with increasing age.

Remarks on this clonotype: Its antigen is unidentified.

A second PCR of roughly 7 to 11 cycles used a sample-barcoded 5' primer and a J-beta primer mix. TCRdb analysed the 5' RACE reads with MiXCR anew, one entry per CDR3 protein. The sample carries around 940,000 distinct CDR3 sequences, about 51% recorded once. This CDR3 comprises 14 residues. V was shortened by 4 bases and J by 6 bases, with 14 bases between the two germline ends. Germline V CDR1 and CDR2: SGHRS, YFSETQ. This rearrangement joins TRBV5-1 to TRBJ2-1; D gene uncertain. The origin of this receptor is an older woman in good health. The source material was blood. The CDR3 DNA is TGCGCCAGCAGCATTAGTTTTTTGGGCAATGAGCAGTTCTTC. Amino acid sequence: CASSISFLGNEQFF.